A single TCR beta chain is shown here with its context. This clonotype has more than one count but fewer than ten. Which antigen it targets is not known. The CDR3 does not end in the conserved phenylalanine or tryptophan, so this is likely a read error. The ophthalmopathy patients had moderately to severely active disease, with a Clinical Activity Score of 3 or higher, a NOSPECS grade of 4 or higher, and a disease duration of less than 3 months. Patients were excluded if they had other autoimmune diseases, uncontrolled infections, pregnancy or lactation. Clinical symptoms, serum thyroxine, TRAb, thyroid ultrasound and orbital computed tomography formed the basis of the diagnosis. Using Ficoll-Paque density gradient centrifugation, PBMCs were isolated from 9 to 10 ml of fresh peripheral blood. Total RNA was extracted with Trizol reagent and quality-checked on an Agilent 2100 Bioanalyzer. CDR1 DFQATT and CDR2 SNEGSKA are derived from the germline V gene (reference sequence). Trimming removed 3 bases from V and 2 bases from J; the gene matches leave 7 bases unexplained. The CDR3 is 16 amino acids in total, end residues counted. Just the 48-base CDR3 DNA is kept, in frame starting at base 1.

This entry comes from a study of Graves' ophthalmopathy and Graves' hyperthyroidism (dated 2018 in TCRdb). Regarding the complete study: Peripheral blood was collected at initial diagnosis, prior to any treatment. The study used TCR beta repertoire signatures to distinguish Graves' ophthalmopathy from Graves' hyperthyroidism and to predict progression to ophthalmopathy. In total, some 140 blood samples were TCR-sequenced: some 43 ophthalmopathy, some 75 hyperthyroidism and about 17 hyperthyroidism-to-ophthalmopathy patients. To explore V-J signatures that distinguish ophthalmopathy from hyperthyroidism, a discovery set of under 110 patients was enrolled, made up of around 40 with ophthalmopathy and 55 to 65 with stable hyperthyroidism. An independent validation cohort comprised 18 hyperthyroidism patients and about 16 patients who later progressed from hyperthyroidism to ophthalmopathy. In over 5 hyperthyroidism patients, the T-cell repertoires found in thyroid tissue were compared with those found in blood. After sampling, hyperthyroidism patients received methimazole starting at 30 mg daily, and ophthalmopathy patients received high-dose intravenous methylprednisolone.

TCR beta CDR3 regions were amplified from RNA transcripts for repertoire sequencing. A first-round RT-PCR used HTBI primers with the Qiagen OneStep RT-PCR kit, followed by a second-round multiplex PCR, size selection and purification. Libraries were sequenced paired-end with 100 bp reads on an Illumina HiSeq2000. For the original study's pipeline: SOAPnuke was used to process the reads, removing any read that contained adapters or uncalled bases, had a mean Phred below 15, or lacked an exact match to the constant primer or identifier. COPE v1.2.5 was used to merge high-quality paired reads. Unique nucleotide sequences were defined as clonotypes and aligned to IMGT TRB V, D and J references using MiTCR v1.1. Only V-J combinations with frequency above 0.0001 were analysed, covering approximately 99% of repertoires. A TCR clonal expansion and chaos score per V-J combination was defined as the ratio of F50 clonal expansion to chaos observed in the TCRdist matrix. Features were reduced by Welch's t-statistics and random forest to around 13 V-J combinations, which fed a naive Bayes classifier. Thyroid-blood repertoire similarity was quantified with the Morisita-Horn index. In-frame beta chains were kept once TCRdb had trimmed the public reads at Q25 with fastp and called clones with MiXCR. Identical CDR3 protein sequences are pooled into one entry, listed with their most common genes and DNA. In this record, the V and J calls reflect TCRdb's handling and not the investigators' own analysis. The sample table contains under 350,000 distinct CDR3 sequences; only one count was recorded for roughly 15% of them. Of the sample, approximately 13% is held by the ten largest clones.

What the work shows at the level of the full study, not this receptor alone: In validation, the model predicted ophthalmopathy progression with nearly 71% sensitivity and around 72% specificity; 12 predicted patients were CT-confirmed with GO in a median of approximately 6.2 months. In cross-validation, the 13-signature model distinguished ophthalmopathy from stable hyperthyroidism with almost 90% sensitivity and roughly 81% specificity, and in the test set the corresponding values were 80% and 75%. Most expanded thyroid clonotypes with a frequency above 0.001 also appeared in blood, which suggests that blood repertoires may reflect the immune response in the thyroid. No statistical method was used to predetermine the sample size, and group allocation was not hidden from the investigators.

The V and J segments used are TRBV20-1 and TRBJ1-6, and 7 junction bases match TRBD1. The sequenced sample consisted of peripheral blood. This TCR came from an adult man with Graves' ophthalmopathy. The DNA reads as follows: TGCAGTGCTAGGGCCAGGGGGGGGACCTATAATTCACCCCTCCACCTT. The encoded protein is CSARARGGTYNSPLHL.